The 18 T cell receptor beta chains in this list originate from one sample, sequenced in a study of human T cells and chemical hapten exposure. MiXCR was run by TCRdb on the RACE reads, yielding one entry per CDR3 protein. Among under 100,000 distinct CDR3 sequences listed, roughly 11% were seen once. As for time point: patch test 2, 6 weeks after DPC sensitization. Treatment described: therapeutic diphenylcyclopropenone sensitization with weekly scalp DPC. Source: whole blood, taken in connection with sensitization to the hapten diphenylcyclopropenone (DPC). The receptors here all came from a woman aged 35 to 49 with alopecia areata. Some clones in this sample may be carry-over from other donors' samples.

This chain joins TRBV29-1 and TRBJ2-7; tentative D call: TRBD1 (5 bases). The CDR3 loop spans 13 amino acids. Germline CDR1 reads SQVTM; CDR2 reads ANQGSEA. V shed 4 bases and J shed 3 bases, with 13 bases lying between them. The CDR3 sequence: CSVGGPQNYEQYF. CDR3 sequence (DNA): TGCAGCGTTGGGGGCCCCCAGAACTACGAGCAGTACTTC.

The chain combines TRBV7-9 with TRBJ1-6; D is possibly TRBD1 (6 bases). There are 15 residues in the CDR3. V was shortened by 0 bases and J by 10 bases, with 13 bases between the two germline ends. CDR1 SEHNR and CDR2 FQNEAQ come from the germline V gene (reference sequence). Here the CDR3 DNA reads TGTGCCAGCAGCTTAGCGGCAGGGGCTGGCTCACCCCTCCACTTT. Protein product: CASSLAAGAGSPLHF.

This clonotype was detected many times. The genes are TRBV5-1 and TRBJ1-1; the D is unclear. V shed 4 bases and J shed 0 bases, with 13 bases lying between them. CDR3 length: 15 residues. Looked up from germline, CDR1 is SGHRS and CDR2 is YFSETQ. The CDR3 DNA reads TGCGCCAGCAGCCTTACGAGTCAGGTGAACACTGAAGCTTTCTTT. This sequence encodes CASSLTSQVNTEAFF.

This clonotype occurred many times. The DNA for the CDR3 is TGTGCCAGCAGTCTGGACAGGGCGGGCAGGCCCCAGCATTTT. Residues: CASSLDRAGRPQHF. J is TRBJ1-5 and V is TRBV6-5, with 8 nucleotides matching TRBD1. With V trimmed by 5 bases and J by 9 bases, 9 bases remained unmatched. Germline-derived CDR1 and CDR2 are MNHEY and SVGAGI. The CDR3 totals 14 residues.

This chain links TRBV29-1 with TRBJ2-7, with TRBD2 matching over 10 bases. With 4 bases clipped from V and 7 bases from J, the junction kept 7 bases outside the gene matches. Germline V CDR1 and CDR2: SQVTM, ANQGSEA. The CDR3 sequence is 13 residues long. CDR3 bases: TGCAGCGTTGTCCCTAGCGGGAGAGGAGAGCAGTACTTC. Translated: CSVVPSGRGEQYF.

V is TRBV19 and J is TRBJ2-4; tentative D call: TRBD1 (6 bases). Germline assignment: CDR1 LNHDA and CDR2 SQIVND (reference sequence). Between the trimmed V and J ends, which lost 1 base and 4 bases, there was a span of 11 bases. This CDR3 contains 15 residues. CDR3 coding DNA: TGTGCCAGTAGTATAGTAGGAGGACAGAAAAACATTCAGTACTTC. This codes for CASSIVGGQKNIQYF.

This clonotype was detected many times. The CDR3 protein is CASSQLQYGYTF. The CDR3 nucleotides read TGTGCCAGCAGCCAGCTACAGTATGGCTACACCTTC. The rearrangement joins TRBV3-1 to TRBJ1-2; D call uncertain. CDR1 and CDR2 (germline): LGHDT, YNNKEL (reference sequence). The V gene lost 3 bases and the J gene lost 5 bases, with 7 bases spanning the gap. The CDR3 spans 12 residues. Full variable domain (rest looked up from reference TRBV3-1 and TRBJ1-2): DTAVSQTPKYLVTQMGNDKSIKCEQNLGHDTMYWYKQDSKKFLKIMFSYNNKELIINETVPNRFSPKSPDKAHLNLHINSLELGDSAVYFCASSQLQYGYTFGSGTRLTVV.

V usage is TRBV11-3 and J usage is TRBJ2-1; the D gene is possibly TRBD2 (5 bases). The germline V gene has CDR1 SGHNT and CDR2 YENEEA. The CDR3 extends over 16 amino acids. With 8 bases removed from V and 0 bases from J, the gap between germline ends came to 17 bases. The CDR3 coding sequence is TGTGCCAGCTCAAGAGGAGCGGCAAGCTCCTACAATGAGCAGTTCTTC. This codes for CASSRGAASSYNEQFF. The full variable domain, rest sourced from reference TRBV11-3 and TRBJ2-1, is EAGVVQSPRYKIIEKKQPVAFWCNPISGHNTLYWYLQNLGQGPELLIRYENEEAVDDSQLPKDRFSAERLKGVDSTLKIQPAELGDSAVYLCASSRGAASSYNEQFFGPGTRLTVL.

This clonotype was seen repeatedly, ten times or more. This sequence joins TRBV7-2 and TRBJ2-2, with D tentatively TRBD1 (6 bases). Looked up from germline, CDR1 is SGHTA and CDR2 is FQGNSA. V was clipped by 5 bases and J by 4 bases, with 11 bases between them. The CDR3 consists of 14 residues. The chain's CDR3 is CASSPDRFTGELFF. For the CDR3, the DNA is TGTGCCAGCAGCCCCGACAGGTTCACCGGGGAGCTGTTTTTT.

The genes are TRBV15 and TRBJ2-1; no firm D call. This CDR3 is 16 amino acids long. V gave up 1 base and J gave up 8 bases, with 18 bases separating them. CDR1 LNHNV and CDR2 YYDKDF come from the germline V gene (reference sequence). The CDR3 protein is CATSRGLGKGSDEQFF. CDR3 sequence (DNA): TGTGCCACCAGCAGAGGTTTGGGCAAGGGAAGCGATGAGCAGTTCTTC.

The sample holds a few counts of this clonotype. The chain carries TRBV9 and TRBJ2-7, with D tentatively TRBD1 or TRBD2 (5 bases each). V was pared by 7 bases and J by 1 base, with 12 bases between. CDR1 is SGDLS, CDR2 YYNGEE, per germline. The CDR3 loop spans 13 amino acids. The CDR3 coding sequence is TGTGCCAGCTCCCGGGGCGGATCCTACGAGCAGTACTTC. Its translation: CASSRGGSYEQYF.

In DNA form, the CDR3 reads TGTGCCAGCAGCGAAGGGGGAGGAGGCGATGAGCAGTTCTTC. As protein: CASSEGGGGDEQFF. V is TRBV4-2 and J is TRBJ2-1; D is tentatively TRBD1 or TRBD2 (6 bases each). V dropped 5 bases and J dropped 8 bases, with 16 bases sitting between them. The germline CDR1 and CDR2 sequences are LGHNA and YNFKEQ. CDR3 length: 14 residues.

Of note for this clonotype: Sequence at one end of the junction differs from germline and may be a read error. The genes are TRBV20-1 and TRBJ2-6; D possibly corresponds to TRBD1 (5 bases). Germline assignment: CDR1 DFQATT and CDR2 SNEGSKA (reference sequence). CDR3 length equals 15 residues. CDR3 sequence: CSARDDSSGANVLIF. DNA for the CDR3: TGCAGTGCTAGAGATGACAGCTCTGGGGCCAACGTCCTGATTTTC.

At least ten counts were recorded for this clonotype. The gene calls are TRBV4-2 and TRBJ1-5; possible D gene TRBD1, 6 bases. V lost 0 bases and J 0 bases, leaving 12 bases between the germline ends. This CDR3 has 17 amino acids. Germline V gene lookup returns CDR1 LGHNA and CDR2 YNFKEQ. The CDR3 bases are TGTGCCAGCAGCCAAGATCAAAGGACAGTTAGCAATCAGCCCCAGCATTTT. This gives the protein CASSQDQRTVSNQPQHF.

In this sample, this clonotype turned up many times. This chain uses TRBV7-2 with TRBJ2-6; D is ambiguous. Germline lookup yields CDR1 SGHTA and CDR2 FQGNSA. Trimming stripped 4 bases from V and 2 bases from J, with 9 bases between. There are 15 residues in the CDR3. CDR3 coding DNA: TGTGCCAGCAGCTCAAGGCTGACTGGGGCCAACGTCCTGACTTTC. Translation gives CASSSRLTGANVLTF.

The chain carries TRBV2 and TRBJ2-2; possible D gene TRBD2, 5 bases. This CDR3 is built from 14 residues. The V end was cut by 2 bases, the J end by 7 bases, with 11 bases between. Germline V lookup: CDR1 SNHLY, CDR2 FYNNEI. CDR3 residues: CASSESRAYGELFF. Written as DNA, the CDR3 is TGTGCCAGCAGTGAATCGAGGGCATACGGGGAGCTGTTTTTT.

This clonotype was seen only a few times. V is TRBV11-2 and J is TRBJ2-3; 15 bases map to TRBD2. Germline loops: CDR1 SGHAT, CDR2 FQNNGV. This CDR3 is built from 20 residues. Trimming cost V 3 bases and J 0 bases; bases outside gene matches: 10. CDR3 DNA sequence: TGTGCCAGCAGCTTCTTCGGGACTAGCGGGAGGCCCTCTAGCACAGATACGCAGTATTTT. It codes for CASSFFGTSGRPSSTDTQYF.

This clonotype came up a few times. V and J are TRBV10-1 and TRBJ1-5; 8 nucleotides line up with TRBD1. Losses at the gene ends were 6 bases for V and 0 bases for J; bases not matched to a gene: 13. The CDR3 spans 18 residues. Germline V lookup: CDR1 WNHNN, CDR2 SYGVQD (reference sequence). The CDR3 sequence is CASSPIGQGIISNQPQHF. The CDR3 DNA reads TGCGCCAGCAGCCCAATAGGACAGGGCATTATTAGCAATCAGCCCCAGCATTTT.